This entry lists 5 T cell receptor beta chains sequenced from one sample in a study of shared clonotypes between healthy human individuals. Some clones are missing from TCRdb's copy, which holds only in-frame ones; the method was immunoSEQ multiplex PCR. The data hold some 2 million clones, with 85% to 95% observed a single time. Sequenced input: naive CD4+ T cells sorted from blood. Subset reported: CD45RA+ positively selected. Receptor source: a man aged 18 to 29 in good health.

The V gene is TRBV6-1, the J gene TRBJ2-7; the D is unclear. CDR1 and CDR2 (germline): MNHNS, SASEGT. This CDR3 has 13 residues. The V and J ends lost 4 bases and 0 bases respectively, with 7 bases between them. The CDR3: CASSAGSSYEQYF. The DNA for the CDR3 is TGTGCCAGCAGTGCCGGCAGCTCCTACGAGCAGTACTTC.

This rearrangement joins TRBV9 to TRBJ2-2, with D maybe TRBD1 (6 bases). The CDR3 loop spans 16 amino acids. The germline V gene encodes CDR1 SGDLS and CDR2 YYNGEE. The V end was cut by 0 bases, the J end by 5 bases, with 14 bases between. This CDR3 reads CASSVGQGTWTGELFF. The CDR3 DNA reads as TGTGCCAGCAGCGTAGGGCAGGGGACCTGGACCGGGGAGCTGTTTTTT.

This clone appeared once. The genes are TRBV2 and TRBJ2-1, with 7 bases aligning to TRBD2. The germline gives CDR1 SNHLY, CDR2 FYNNEI. The CDR3 is made up of 14 amino acids. Losses at the gene ends were 8 bases for V and 4 bases for J; bases not matched to a gene: 8. The CDR3 DNA reads TGTGCCAGCCGGTTGGGGGGGATTTACAATGAGCAGTTCTTC. As protein: CASRLGGIYNEQFF.

The chain uses TRBV14 and TRBJ2-7; 11 bases match TRBD2. This CDR3 is built from 14 residues. CDR1 and CDR2 from the germline V gene are SGHDN and FVKESK. The trim removed 4 bases at V and 2 bases at J, leaving 1 base unmatched. The chain's CDR3 is CASSLSGRAYEQYF. The DNA of the CDR3 is TGTGCCAGCAGCCTTAGCGGGAGGGCCTACGAGCAGTACTTC. Together with reference TRBV14 and TRBJ2-7, the CDR3 gives the full variable domain: EAGVTQFPSHSVIEKGQTVTLRCDPISGHDNLYWYRRVMGKEIKFLLHFVKESKQDESGMPNNRFLAERTGGTYSTLKVQPAELEDSGVYFCASSLSGRAYEQYFGPGTRLTVT.

This chain joins TRBV6-6 and TRBJ2-1, with 7 bases matching TRBD2. V shed 5 bases, J shed 5 bases, and the junction held 3 bases outside the gene matches. The germline CDR1 and CDR2 sequences are MNHNY and SVGAGI (reference sequence). The CDR3 extends over 13 amino acids. In DNA, the CDR3 is TGTGCCAGCAGTGTTGGGAGGGACAATGAGCAGTTCTTC. The encoded protein is CASSVGRDNEQFF.